A single sample is the source of the 4 T cell receptor beta chains below, sequenced in a study of blood T cells in healthy people across ages. Together with a sample-barcoded 5' primer, a J-beta primer mix was included in a second PCR lasting roughly 6 to 12 cycles. TCRdb re-called the 5' RACE reads with MiXCR, one entry per CDR3 protein. The data hold some 1.6 million distinct CDR3 sequences, with around 35% observed a single time. The sequenced material came from blood. All receptors come from a woman aged 25 to 39 in good health.

This clonotype was counted between two and nine times. V is TRBV29-1 and J is TRBJ1-2; weak D call: TRBD1 (6 bases). The V and J ends lost 3 bases and 5 bases respectively, with 16 bases between them. The CDR3 has 14 residues. Germline lookup yields CDR1 SQVTM and CDR2 ANQGSEA. The CDR3 DNA sequence: TGCAGCGTTGATCTTGCGGACAGCCGGTATGGCTACACCTTC. Encoded protein: CSVDLADSRYGYTF. The whole variable domain, remainder taken from reference TRBV29-1 and TRBJ1-2, is SAVISQKPSRDICQRGTSLTIQCQVDSQVTMMFWYRQQPGQSLTLIATANQGSEATYESGFVIDKFPISRPNLTFSTLTVSNMSPEDSSIYLCSVDLADSRYGYTFGSGTRLTVV.

This clonotype has just one count. The V gene is TRBV9, the J gene TRBJ2-6; tentative D call: TRBD1 (6 bases). The germline V gene has CDR1 SGDLS and CDR2 YYNGEE. Trimming stripped 4 bases from V and 0 bases from J, with 17 bases between. This CDR3 comprises 18 residues. This CDR3 reads CASSRLQGSSSGANVLTF. The CDR3 DNA reads as TGTGCCAGCAGCCGCTTACAGGGCTCTAGCTCTGGGGCCAACGTCCTGACTTTC.

V usage is TRBV9 and J usage is TRBJ2-5; D tentatively reads TRBD1 or TRBD2 (5 bases each). The CDR3 consists of 15 residues. Trimming removed 3 bases from V and 1 base from J, with 13 bases in between. Germline values: CDR1 SGDLS, CDR2 YYNGEE. CDR3 loop: CASSARGSSQETQYF. The CDR3 nucleotides read TGTGCCAGCAGCGCTCGGGGCAGCAGCCAAGAGACCCAGTACTTC.

The chain couples TRBV2 to TRBJ2-1; the match to TRBD2 covers 7 bases. The CDR3 totals 15 residues. CDR1 is SNHLY and CDR2 is FYNNEI in the germline V gene. V shed 4 bases, J shed 2 bases, and the junction held 5 bases outside the gene matches. Written as DNA, the CDR3 is TGTGCCAGCAGTGTGAGGGCGGGAGCCTACAATGAGCAGTTCTTC. It encodes CASSVRAGAYNEQFF.